Listed below are T cell receptor beta chains from one sample, sequenced in a study of blood T cell repertoires in COVID-19. Only in-frame clones appear in the TCRdb table, and some are missing; sequencing was by immunoSEQ multiplex PCR. The table includes over 130,000 clones, about nine tenths detected once. Sequenced sample: peripheral blood. These TCRs come from a woman older than 75 with acute or convalescent COVID-19. Each CDR3 is given with its conserved first and last residue. D genes are given only for firm matches. Rows may omit the clone size; those that give it use once, few, many or a size class.

size	D	V	J	CDR3	DNA
-	-	TRBV12-5	TRBJ2-1	CASGLVGLINEQFF	TGTGCTAGTGGTTTGGTGGGGCTTATCAATGAGCAGTTCTTC
-	TRBD1	TRBV19	TRBJ1-2	CAISDRGNYGYTF	TGTGCCATATCGGACAGGGGGAACTATGGCTACACCTTC
-	TRBD1	TRBV6-2/TRBV6-3	TRBJ1-2	CASSQSMGTGQLYGYTF	TGTGCCAGCAGTCAATCGATGGGGACAGGGCAACTCTATGGCTACACCTTC
-	-	TRBV7-8	TRBJ1-6	CASSLVADSPLHF	TGTGCCAGCAGCTTAGTCGCGGATTCACCCCTCCACTTT
-	TRBD1	TRBV19	TRBJ2-3	CASSIFGTGVLGTDTQYF	TGTGCCAGTAGTATTTTCGGGACAGGGGTTCTTGGCACAGATACGCAGTATTTT
few	TRBD1	TRBV28	TRBJ1-1	CASRTQGVRYTEAFF	TGTGCCAGCAGAACACAGGGGGTAAGGTACACTGAAGCTTTCTTT
-	-	TRBV21-1	TRBJ1-6	CASSAQGGSYNSPLHF	TGTGCCAGCAGCGCACAGGGAGGGTCCTATAATTCACCCCTCCACTTT
-	TRBD1	TRBV18	TRBJ1-4	CASSPGTGNEKLFF	TGTGCCAGCTCCCCCGGGACAGGGAACGAAAAACTGTTTTTT
-	-	TRBV20-1	TRBJ1-2	CSAPQQLGYTF	TGCAGTGCGCCCCAACAATTGGGCTACACCTTC
-	-	TRBV5-3	TRBJ2-1	CARSLLTTSSSYNEQFF	TGTGCCAGAAGCTTACTAACTACCTCCAGCTCCTACAATGAGCAGTTCTTC
once	TRBD1	TRBV19	TRBJ2-7	CASSGPDRGNYEQYF	TGTGCCAGTAGCGGCCCGGACAGGGGGAATTACGAGCAGTACTTC
-	-	TRBV5-8	TRBJ1-1	CASNRVLIMNTEAFF	TGTGCCAGCAACAGGGTCCTGATTATGAACACTGAAGCTTTCTTT
-	TRBD1	TRBV28	TRBJ1-2	CASSLTGMGDYGYTF	TGTGCCAGCAGCCTGACAGGGATGGGGGACTATGGCTACACCTTC
-	TRBD1	TRBV5-1	TRBJ2-3	CASSLTGTGVTDTQYF	TGCGCCAGCAGCTTGACCGGGACAGGGGTCACAGATACGCAGTATTTT
-	TRBD2	TRBV7-9	TRBJ2-5	CASSLSGGSETQYF	TGTGCCAGCAGCTTAAGCGGGGGATCTGAGACCCAGTACTTC
-	TRBD1	TRBV19	TRBJ2-1	CASSTGTGRNEQFF	TGTGCCAGTAGCACCGGGACAGGGAGGAATGAGCAGTTCTTC
-	TRBD1	TRBV29-1	TRBJ2-3	CSGQGGTDTQYF	TGCAGCGGACAGGGAGGCACAGATACGCAGTATTTT
-	-	TRBV19	TRBJ2-2	CASSIRGRFTGELFF	TGTGCCAGTAGTATTAGGGGTAGATTCACCGGGGAGCTGTTTTTT
-	-	TRBV23-1	TRBJ2-7	CASSHPLIYEQYF	TGCGCCAGCAGTCACCCCTTAATCTACGAGCAGTACTTC
-	-	TRBV10-3	TRBJ1-2	CAISESGASSYGYTF	TGTGCCATCAGTGAGTCTGGAGCCAGCAGCTATGGCTACACCTTC
-	TRBD1	TRBV7-3	TRBJ1-1	CASSQSGQGWSEAFF	TGTGCCAGCAGCCAATCTGGACAGGGGTGGAGTGAAGCTTTCTTT
-	-	TRBV3-1/TRBV3-2	TRBJ2-2	CASSPYGDTGELFF	TGTGCCAGCAGCCCCTACGGGGACACCGGGGAGCTGTTTTTT
-	-	TRBV19	TRBJ1-5	CASSISSWAASNQPQHF	TGTGCCAGTAGTATTTCTTCGTGGGCCGCAAGCAATCAGCCCCAGCATTTT
-	-	TRBV2	TRBJ1-1	CASSENQGNTEAFF	TGTGCCAGCAGTGAAAACCAGGGGAACACTGAAGCTTTCTTT
-	-	TRBV3-1/TRBV3-2	TRBJ1-1	CASSQKGGGLTNTEAFF	TGTGCCAGCAGCCAAAAAGGGGGGGGACTGACTAACACTGAAGCTTTCTTT
-	-	TRBV18	TRBJ1-6	CASSPDSSISPLHF	TGTGCCAGCTCACCAGACAGTTCGATTTCACCCCTCCACTTT
-	-	TRBV9	TRBJ1-2	CASSVTDSVYGYTF	TGTGCCAGCAGCGTAACGGACAGCGTCTATGGCTACACCTTC
-	-	TRBV3-1/TRBV3-2	TRBJ1-1	CASSQDEGGGTEAFF	TGTGCCAGCAGCCAAGATGAGGGAGGGGGTACTGAAGCTTTCTTT
once	-	TRBV14	TRBJ1-2	CASSQDLLYGYTF	TGTGCCAGCAGCCAAGATCTACTTTATGGCTACACCTTC
-	-	TRBV3-1/TRBV3-2	TRBJ1-1	CASSRVEGNTEAFF	TGTGCCAGCAGCCGGGTGGAGGGGAACACTGAAGCTTTCTTT
-	-	TRBV19	TRBJ2-5	CASRRGPGGETQYF	TGTGCCAGTAGGCGGGGGCCGGGAGGAGAGACCCAGTACTTC
-	-	TRBV6-5	TRBJ1-5	CASSTNRVGNQPQHF	TGTGCCAGCAGTACAAACAGGGTCGGCAATCAGCCCCAGCATTTT
-	-	TRBV30	TRBJ1-6	CASQGALGSPLHF	TGTGCCTCCCAAGGGGCCTTAGGTTCACCCCTCCACTTT
-	-	TRBV18	TRBJ1-2	CASSPPGGGPTYGYTF	TGTGCCAGCTCACCACCTGGGGGCGGTCCGACCTATGGCTACACCTTC
-	TRBD1	TRBV19	TRBJ1-2	CASSAGQVPTYGYTF	TGTGCCAGTAGTGCAGGACAGGTGCCTACCTATGGCTACACCTTC
-	-	TRBV3-1/TRBV3-2	TRBJ1-2	CASSQESGGYTF	TGTGCCAGCAGCCAAGAGAGCGGTGGCTACACCTTC
-	-	TRBV7-2	TRBJ1-5	CASSLAASPNQPQHF	TGTGCCAGCAGCTTAGCGGCTAGTCCCAATCAGCCCCAGCATTTT
once	-	TRBV7-2	TRBJ1-1	CASSLDRINTEAFF	TGTGCCAGCAGCTTGGACAGAATTAACACTGAAGCTTTCTTT
-	TRBD2	TRBV18	TRBJ2-1	CASSPPTGGRNEQFF	TGTGCCAGCTCACCCCCGACCGGGGGGAGGAATGAGCAGTTCTTC
-	-	TRBV18	TRBJ2-7	CASSPQGFQGREQYF	TGTGCCAGCTCACCACAGGGATTCCAGGGTCGCGAGCAGTACTTC
-	-	TRBV27	TRBJ1-5	CASSARQYNQPQHF	TGTGCCAGCAGCGCCCGACAGTACAATCAGCCCCAGCATTTT
-	-	TRBV9	TRBJ1-1	CASSVGSYNTEAFF	TGTGCCAGCAGCGTAGGGTCCTACAACACTGAAGCTTTCTTT
-	-	TRBV6-5	TRBJ2-7	CASLMPGVSYEQYF	TGTGCCAGCCTGATGCCGGGGGTCTCCTACGAGCAGTACTTC
-	-	TRBV15	TRBJ2-7	CATSRSPGQFYEQYF	TGTGCCACCAGCAGATCTCCGGGACAATTCTACGAGCAGTACTTC
-	TRBD1	TRBV15	TRBJ1-2	CATSRTDRGGYTF	TGTGCCACCAGCAGAACCGACAGGGGTGGCTACACCTTC
-	-	TRBV19	TRBJ1-1	CASSIRETEAFF	TGTGCCAGTAGTATTCGGGAAACTGAAGCTTTCTTT
-	TRBD1	TRBV7-2	TRBJ1-2	CASSQGQGYGYTF	TGTGCCAGCAGCCAAGGACAGGGGTATGGCTACACCTTC
once	TRBD2	TRBV29-1	TRBJ2-1	CSGYNGAGRGNEQFF	TGCAGCGGATACAACGGGGCAGGGAGGGGCAATGAGCAGTTCTTC
few	-	TRBV2	TRBJ2-2	CASLLESNTGELFF	TGTGCCAGCCTCCTCGAGTCGAACACCGGGGAGCTGTTTTTT
-	-	TRBV6-6	TRBJ1-2	CASSPGSSNYGYTF	TGTGCCAGCAGCCCCGGGTCTTCTAACTATGGCTACACCTTC
-	-	TRBV18	TRBJ1-5	CASSPPSAGGPQHF	TGTGCCAGCTCACCACCGTCAGCCGGGGGGCCCCAGCATTTT
once	-	TRBV19	TRBJ1-5	CASSIEREGYQPQHF	TGTGCCAGTAGTATAGAAAGGGAGGGCTATCAGCCCCAGCATTTT
-	-	TRBV2	TRBJ2-1	CASREGQNNEQFF	TGTGCCAGCAGGGAAGGACAGAACAATGAGCAGTTCTTC
few	TRBD1	TRBV5-4	TRBJ2-2	CASSSGQMNTGELFF	TGTGCCAGCAGCTCGGGACAGATGAACACCGGGGAGCTGTTTTTT
-	-	TRBV30	TRBJ1-1	CAWVAAGNTEAFF	TGTGCCTGGGTAGCTGCTGGAAACACTGAAGCTTTCTTT
-	-	TRBV7-2	TRBJ1-2	CASSPRGYGYTF	TGTGCCAGCAGCCCTAGAGGTTATGGCTACACCTTC